This T cell receptor (beta chain) was profiled in a study of tumor-infiltrating lymphocytes in primary liver carcinoma. Study overall: Each participant had primary liver carcinoma, and surgical resection was the treatment. There were roughly 3.5 to 7.13 million productive TCRbeta reads per sample, a yield similar across tissue types. The study reported T1-T3 N0M0 tumors spanning 4.2 to 10 cm.

Findings and limits, study-wide: It was in tumors, not blood, that the top-250-clone fraction was significantly higher (p = 0.039).

For blood RNA, unsorted whole blood served as the source, and germline DNA was extracted too. As for this clonotype: The antigen is unknown. Mismatch with germline at one junction end may stem from a read error.

CDR3 length: 15 amino acids. Germline V gene data show CDR1 as SGHAT and CDR2 as FQNNGV. From 450 to 550 ng total RNA, TCR beta cDNA was generated with a primer in the constant region. For TCR beta, libraries were produced by three nested multiplex PCR rounds using slightly modified ARM-PCR. Forward primers for TRBV1-TRBV30 and a C-beta reverse primer served the first two PCR rounds, at about 9 cycles each. One entry per CDR3 protein results from TCRdb running MiXCR on the multiplex PCR reads. The repertoire holds more than 150,000 distinct CDR3 sequences, with about 60% as singletons. The rearrangement uses TRBV11-2 and TRBJ2-5; 9 bases agree with TRBD1. The sample consisted of peripheral blood. The TCR sequence derives from a man aged 40-55 years with primary liver carcinoma and hepatitis B virus infection. CDR3 region: CASSQPGQGPEIQYF. DNA for the CDR3: TGTGCCAGCAGCCAACCGGGACAGGGTCCGGAGATCCAGTACTTC.